This T cell receptor (beta chain) was sequenced during a study of response to subunit inactivated influenza vaccine. Findings of the study overall: Authors suggested each seasonal influenza vaccination recruits few new T cells.

From germline, CDR1 is SGHRS and CDR2 YFSETQ. The CDR3 runs 17 residues. V trimming: 4 bases; J trimming: 0 bases; junction bases outside the gene matches: 3. One entry per CDR3 protein results from TCRdb running MiXCR on the RT-PCR reads. The data contain around 580,000 distinct CDR3 sequences, less than 15% of them singletons. This clonotype was counted between two and nine times. Its specificity is unknown. Sequences were derived from PBMCs from blood, sampled approximately 13 days after vaccination. The rearrangement uses TRBV5-1 and TRBJ2-6; 11 nucleotides match TRBD2. The TCR was taken from a man aged 45-65 years who received an inactivated influenza vaccine. The CDR3 DNA sequence: TGCGCCAGCAGCGGTAGCGGGGGGGACTCTGGGGCCAACGTCCTGACTTTC. Amino acid sequence: CASSGSGGDSGANVLTF.